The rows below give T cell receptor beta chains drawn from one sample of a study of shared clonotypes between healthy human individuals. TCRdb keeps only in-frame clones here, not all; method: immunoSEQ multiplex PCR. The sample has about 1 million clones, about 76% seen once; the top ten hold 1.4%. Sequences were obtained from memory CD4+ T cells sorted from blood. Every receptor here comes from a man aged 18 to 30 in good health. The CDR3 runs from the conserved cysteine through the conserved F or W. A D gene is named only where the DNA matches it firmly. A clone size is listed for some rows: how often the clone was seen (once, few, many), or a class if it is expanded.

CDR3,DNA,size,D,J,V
CASSLWASAQETQYF,TGTGCCAGCAGCTTATGGGCTAGCGCCCAAGAGACCCAGTACTTC,.,.,TRBJ2-5,TRBV7-2
CASTSRDTQYF,TGTGCCAGTACCTCGAGGGATACGCAGTATTTT,.,.,TRBJ2-3,TRBV19
CASSEAVYNEQFF,TGCGCCAGCAGTGAAGCGGTCTACAATGAGCAGTTCTTC,.,.,TRBJ2-1,TRBV10-1
CAIGSPGQGTGELFF,TGTGCCATCGGTTCTCCGGGACAGGGGACCGGGGAGCTGTTTTTT,few,TRBD1,TRBJ2-2,TRBV10-3
CARGQDQNTGELFF,TGTGCCAGAGGACAGGATCAGAACACCGGGGAGCTGTTTTTT,.,TRBD1,TRBJ2-2,TRBV7-2
CASSLGPQETQYF,TGTGCCAGCTCACTGGGACCACAAGAGACCCAGTACTTC,.,.,TRBJ2-5,TRBV18
CASYNSGTGGSPLHF,TGTGCCAGTTATAATTCCGGGACAGGTGGATCACCCCTCCACTTT,few,TRBD1,TRBJ1-6,TRBV6-1
CASSAGTGVGYTF,TGTGCCAGCAGCGCCGGGACAGGGGTTGGCTACACCTTC,once,TRBD1,TRBJ1-2,TRBV9
CSVWTGQTKETQYF,TGCAGCGTCTGGACAGGGCAAACAAAAGAGACCCAGTACTTC,.,TRBD1,TRBJ2-5,TRBV29-1
CASVSKGLQGDEQFF,TGTGCCAGCGTATCGAAAGGACTGCAAGGCGATGAGCAGTTCTTC,.,.,TRBJ2-1,TRBV6-6
CAISGDSTGELFF,TGTGCCATCAGTGGGGACTCCACCGGGGAGCTGTTTTTT,.,.,TRBJ2-2,TRBV10-3
CASSPEGGLYGYTF,TGTGCCAGCAGCCCCGAAGGGGGACTCTATGGCTACACCTTC,once,.,TRBJ1-2,TRBV9
CASSRQGYSYEQYF,TGTGCCAGCAGTCGACAGGGTTACTCTTACGAGCAGTACTTC,.,TRBD1,TRBJ2-7,TRBV28
CASSPTEGAIQYF,TGCGCCAGCAGCCCGACTGAAGGTGCCATTCAGTACTTC,.,.,TRBJ2-4,TRBV5-1
CASSEVRGGNQPQHF,TGTGCCAGCAGTGAAGTTAGGGGAGGCAATCAGCCCCAGCATTTT,.,.,TRBJ1-5,TRBV25-1
CASSFGEATDTQYF,TGTGCCAGCAGTTTTGGTGAGGCCACAGATACGCAGTATTTT,.,.,TRBJ2-3,TRBV27
CASSHGTTNYGYTF,TGTGCCAGCAGCCACGGGACAACTAACTATGGCTACACCTTC,few,.,TRBJ1-2,TRBV6-6
CASAFTYAGPANTGELFF,TGTGCCAGCGCCTTCACATACGCGGGGCCCGCGAACACCGGGGAGCTGTTTTTT,.,.,TRBJ2-2,TRBV7-2
CASSLTGDTEAFF,TGCGCCAGCAGCCTTACAGGGGACACTGAAGCTTTCTTT,.,TRBD1,TRBJ1-1,TRBV5-1
CASSQEKASGAWDEQFF,TGTGCCAGCAGCCAAGAGAAGGCTAGCGGGGCCTGGGATGAGCAGTTCTTC,.,TRBD2,TRBJ2-1,TRBV4-2